The present TCR beta chain was sequenced within a study of shared clonotypes between healthy human individuals. V lost 2 bases to trimming and J lost 0 bases; unmatched junction nucleotides: 1. CDR1 SEHNR and CDR2 FQNEAQ come from the germline V gene (reference sequence). The CDR3 length is 15 residues. Sequenced by immunoSEQ multiplex PCR; TCRdb stores in-frame clones only, minus some. The profile shows 1.4 million or so clones, approximately 98.5% of them singletons. This clone was recorded only once. Other DNA sequences from this sample encode an identical CDR3 as well. This receptor was obtained from a man between 25 and 39 years old in good health. V usage is TRBV7-9 and J usage is TRBJ2-1, with 7 bases lining up with TRBD1. The material sequenced was naive CD4+ T cells sorted from blood. This sample's subset: CD45RA+ positively selected. This CDR3 reads CASSLSGGSYNEQFF. The DNA of the CDR3 is TGTGCCAGCAGCTTATCAGGGGGCTCCTACAATGAGCAGTTCTTC.